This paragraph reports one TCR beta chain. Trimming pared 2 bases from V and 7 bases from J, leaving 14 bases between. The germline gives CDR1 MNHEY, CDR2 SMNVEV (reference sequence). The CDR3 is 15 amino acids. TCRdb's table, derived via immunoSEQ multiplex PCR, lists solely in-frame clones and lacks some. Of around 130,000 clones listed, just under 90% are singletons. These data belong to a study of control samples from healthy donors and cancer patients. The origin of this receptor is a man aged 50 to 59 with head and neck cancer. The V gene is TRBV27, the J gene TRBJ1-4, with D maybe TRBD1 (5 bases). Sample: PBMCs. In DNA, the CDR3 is TGTGCCAGCAGTTTACGTGGAGGGGTGGCTGAAAAACTGTTTTTT. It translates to CASSLRGGVAEKLFF.